The clone carrying this T cell receptor (beta chain) was seen many times. Its antigen is not identified. The data are from a study of response to subunit inactivated influenza vaccine. TCRdb re-called the RT-PCR reads through MiXCR, storing one row per CDR3 protein. The sample records 700,000 to 900,000 distinct CDR3 sequences, roughly 20% being singletons. Study-level points and caveats: There was a suggestion from the authors that each seasonal influenza vaccination recruits few new T cells.

Germline CDR1 SGHVS, CDR2 FNYEAQ. The length of the CDR3 is 17 residues. Trimming took 0 bases from V and 1 from J, leaving 13 bases between them. The TCR sequence derives from a man between 50 and 59 years old who received an inactivated influenza vaccine. This sample comprised PBMCs from blood, obtained less than 6 days after vaccination. The chain joins TRBV7-6 to TRBJ2-4; possibly TRBD1 for D (6 bases). The CDR3 nucleotides are TGTGCCAGCAGCTTAGCCTACAGGGCTGGGGCCAAAAACATTCAGTACTTC. It encodes CASSLAYRAGAKNIQYF.